The present TCR beta chain was sequenced within a study of blood T cells in healthy people across ages. The sample holds many counts of this clonotype. Healthy Caucasians from Russia aged about 6 to 100 served as donors. Then a second PCR, running about 6 to 12 cycles, was carried out with a sample-barcoded 5' primer and a J-beta primer mix. One entry per CDR3 protein, called by TCRdb with MiXCR from the 5' RACE reads. The table lists approximately 790,000 distinct CDR3 sequences, 60% to 80% of them singletons. Sequencing was performed on blood. This receptor was taken from a man aged 25-45 years in good health.

In nucleotides, the CDR3 is TGTGCCAGCCAACTTCAGGGGGCACGAGGCTACACCTTC. Encoded protein: CASQLQGARGYTF. The genes are TRBV28 and TRBJ1-2, with 8 bases aligning to TRBD1. The CDR3 has 13 residues. Germline assignment: CDR1 MDHEN and CDR2 SYDVKM. Trimming removed 8 bases from V and 8 bases from J; junction bases left unmatched: 10.